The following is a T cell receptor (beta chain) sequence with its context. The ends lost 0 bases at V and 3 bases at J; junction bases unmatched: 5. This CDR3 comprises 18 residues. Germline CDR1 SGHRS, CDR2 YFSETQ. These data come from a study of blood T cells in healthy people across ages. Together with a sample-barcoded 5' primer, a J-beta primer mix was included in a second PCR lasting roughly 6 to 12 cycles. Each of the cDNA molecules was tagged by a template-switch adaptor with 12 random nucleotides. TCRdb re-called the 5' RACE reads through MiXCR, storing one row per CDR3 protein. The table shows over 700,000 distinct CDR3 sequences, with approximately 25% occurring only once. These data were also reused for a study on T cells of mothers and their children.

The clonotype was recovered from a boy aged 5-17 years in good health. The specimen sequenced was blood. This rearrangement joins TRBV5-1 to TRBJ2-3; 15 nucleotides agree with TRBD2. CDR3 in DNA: TGCGCCAGCAGCTTGGCTGGACTAGCGGGGGGGCCTACAGATACGCAGTATTTT. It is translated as CASSLAGLAGGPTDTQYF.